The 28 T cell receptor beta chains presented below share a single source sample, sequenced in a study of identical twins. Using its own MiXCR run on the 5' RACE reads, TCRdb lists one record per CDR3 protein. The repertoire includes some 790,000 distinct CDR3 sequences, about 20% of them detected once, and around 14% sits in the top ten. The sample was also linked to a second study, of T cells expressing NK-cell markers.

Sequenced material: PBMCs. Source of these receptors: a woman between 18 and 30 years old in good health.

Only a few counts were recorded for this clonotype. This chain joins TRBV5-5 and TRBJ2-5; D not certain. V lost 7 bases to trimming and J lost 5 bases, with 15 bases between them. Germline V CDR1 and CDR2: SGHKS, YYEKEE (reference sequence). The CDR3 length is 13 residues. The CDR3 sequence is CASYARQRETQYF. The CDR3 nucleotides are TGTGCCAGCTATGCCCGACAACGGGAGACCCAGTACTTC.

The chain links TRBV2 to TRBJ2-7; TRBD1 matches at 8 bases. Germline CDR1 and CDR2: SNHLY and FYNNEI. CDR3 length equals 16 residues. V shed 9 bases, J shed 5 bases, and the junction held 18 bases outside the gene matches. The CDR3 bases are TGTGCCAGTAGATTACTTCCGTTACAGGGGGGCCACGAGCAGTACTTC. It encodes CASRLLPLQGGHEQYF.

The V call is TRBV7-9, the J call TRBJ2-7; 7 bases map to TRBD1. With V trimmed by 4 bases and J by 6 bases, 6 bases remained unmatched. CDR1 SEHNR and CDR2 FQNEAQ come from the germline V gene (reference sequence). This CDR3 has 13 amino acids. CDR3 loop: CASSWKTGIEQYF. The CDR3 nucleotides are TGTGCCAGCAGCTGGAAGACAGGGATCGAGCAGTACTTC.

The rearrangement uses TRBV5-6 and TRBJ2-3, with D unresolved. Germline V CDR1 and CDR2: SGHDT, YYEEEE. V lost 2 bases, J lost 6 bases, and 10 bases lay in between. This CDR3 comprises 13 residues. This CDR3 reads CASSLYRGDTQYF. CDR3 bases: TGTGCCAGCAGCTTATACCGTGGGGATACGCAGTATTTT.

A few counts support this clonotype. J is TRBJ2-7 and V is TRBV5-1; D remains ambiguous. V was shortened by 4 bases and J by 6 bases, with 11 bases between the two germline ends. The germline V gene has CDR1 SGHRS and CDR2 YFSETQ. The CDR3 contains 12 residues. CDR3: CASSLERIEQYF. DNA of the CDR3: TGCGCCAGCAGCCTAGAGAGGATCGAGCAGTACTTC.

In this sample, this clonotype turned up a few times. This sequence joins TRBV5-1 and TRBJ1-4, with D perhaps matching TRBD1 (6 bases). The CDR3 is made up of 16 amino acids. V was cut by 3 bases and J by 5 bases, with 17 bases left in between. Germline V gene lookup returns CDR1 SGHRS and CDR2 YFSETQ. The CDR3 sequence is CASSSPGGQGNEKLFF. CDR3 in DNA: TGCGCCAGCAGCTCCCCCGGGGGGCAGGGAAATGAAAAACTGTTTTTT.

The V call is TRBV12-5, the J call TRBJ2-1; 9 bases fit TRBD2. V gave up 2 bases and J gave up 7 bases; unmatched junction bases: 12. The V gene's germline CDR1 is LGHNT and CDR2 FRNRAP. The CDR3 consists of 17 residues. The CDR3 spells CASGLRLAGKKENEQFF. As DNA, the CDR3 is TGTGCTAGTGGTTTGCGCCTAGCGGGAAAGAAGGAAAATGAGCAGTTCTTC.

The genes are TRBV20-1 and TRBJ1-1, with D perhaps matching TRBD1 (5 bases). Trimming pared 3 bases from V and 0 bases from J, leaving 11 bases between. The CDR3 consists of 14 residues. Germline lookup yields CDR1 DFQATT and CDR2 SNEGSKA (reference sequence). CDR3 sequence: CSASFGHMNTEAFF. DNA of the CDR3: TGCAGTGCTAGTTTTGGACACATGAACACTGAAGCTTTCTTT.

A few counts support this clonotype. The chain uses TRBV20-1 and TRBJ2-3, with D possibly TRBD1 on 6 matching bases. Germline values: CDR1 DFQATT, CDR2 SNEGSKA (reference sequence). This CDR3 comprises 14 residues. Trimming pared 6 bases from V and 0 bases from J, leaving 13 bases between. For the CDR3, the DNA is TGCAGTGCGAACAGGGCCTCTAGCACAGATACGCAGTATTTT. Its protein product is CSANRASSTDTQYF.

This clonotype was counted between two and nine times. The chain is built from TRBV20-1 and TRBJ1-1, with a weak D call TRBD1 (6 bases). Between the trimmed V and J ends, which lost 6 bases and 1 base, there was a span of 9 bases. CDR1 and CDR2 (germline): DFQATT, SNEGSKA (reference sequence). The length of the CDR3 is 12 residues. The CDR3 protein is CSATDRNTEAFF. Written as DNA, the CDR3 is TGCAGTGCAACGGACAGGAACACTGAAGCTTTCTTT.

The chain carries TRBV4-2 and TRBJ2-3, with a tentative D call TRBD2 (6 bases). Trimming shortened V by 4 bases and J by 3 bases, and 20 bases separated the two germline ends. The CDR3 sequence is 17 residues long. The germline V gene has CDR1 LGHNA and CDR2 YNFKEQ. CDR3 coding DNA: TGTGCCAGCAGCCCCGGCGGCGGCGGGGTGGGAACAGATACGCAGTATTTT. Protein: CASSPGGGGVGTDTQYF.

The chain uses TRBV20-1 and TRBJ1-1; TRBD1 matches at 7 bases. With 2 bases clipped from V and 5 bases from J, the junction kept 5 bases outside the gene matches. The CDR3 extends over 13 amino acids. CDR1 DFQATT and CDR2 SNEGSKA come from the germline V gene (reference sequence). The chain's CDR3 is CSARTGVGTEAFF. The CDR3 region has the DNA TGCAGTGCTAGAACAGGGGTTGGGACTGAAGCTTTCTTT.

This clonotype occurred a few times. This rearrangement joins TRBV7-2 to TRBJ1-4; maybe TRBD1 (5 bases). CDR3 size: 15 residues. Germline V gives CDR1 SGHTA, CDR2 FQGNSA. The germline V and J ends were trimmed by 3 bases and 4 bases, with 12 bases remaining between them. CDR3 sequence reads: CASSFDRKHNEKLFF. In nucleotides, the CDR3 is TGTGCCAGCAGCTTCGACAGAAAACATAATGAAAAACTGTTTTTT.

The chain links TRBV27 to TRBJ2-3, with TRBD2 identical over 12 bases. Trimming cost V 5 bases and J 3 bases; bases outside gene matches: 3. Germline-derived CDR1 and CDR2 are MNHEY and SMNVEV (reference sequence). CDR3 length: 15 amino acids. The CDR3 region is CASSAGLAGTDTQYF. CDR3 coding DNA: TGTGCCAGCAGTGCAGGACTAGCGGGGACAGATACGCAGTATTTT.

The chain uses TRBV12-3 or TRBV12-4 and TRBJ1-1; 11 nucleotides line up with TRBD1. Germline trimming cut 3 bases from V and 11 bases from J; bases unmatched to any gene: 11. The CDR3 spans 15 residues. CDR3 nucleotide sequence: TGTGCCAGCAGTTTTAGGGACAGGGGGATCAACGAGGCTTTCTTT. Its protein is CASSFRDRGINEAFF.

This clonotype has only a few counts. This sequence joins TRBV10-3 and TRBJ1-1, with D tentatively TRBD1 (5 bases). V was clipped by 2 bases and J by 1 base, with 5 bases between them. The CDR3 has 13 residues. Germline CDR1 reads ENHRY; CDR2 reads SYGVKD. This CDR3 reads CAISEGQNTEAFF. The CDR3 DNA reads TGTGCCATCAGTGAGGGACAGAACACTGAAGCTTTCTTT.

The chain is built from TRBV29-1 and TRBJ2-5; TRBD2 aligns across 7 bases. The germline V gene has CDR1 SQVTM and CDR2 ANQGSEA. V was clipped by 1 base and J by 1 base; unmatched bases: 3. CDR3 length equals 14 residues. This CDR3 is CSVEVTSLQETQYF. The CDR3 region has the DNA TGCAGCGTTGAAGTGACTAGCCTCCAAGAGACCCAGTACTTC.

This clonotype was counted a few times. V is TRBV4-2 and J is TRBJ2-1; 13 bases align to TRBD2. With V trimmed by 5 bases and J by 5 bases, 9 bases remained unmatched. Germline loops: CDR1 LGHNA, CDR2 YNFKEQ. The CDR3 totals 17 residues. CDR3 DNA: TGTGCCAGCAGCTCCCAACTAGCGGGGGGGAATAACAATGAGCAGTTCTTC. Protein product: CASSSQLAGGNNNEQFF.

In its sample, this clonotype was seen a few times. The chain joins TRBV20-1 to TRBJ2-1, with TRBD2 matching over 13 bases. Unmatched junction bases numbered 15, after V lost 1 base and J lost 15 bases. CDR3 size: 16 residues. Germline CDR1 is DFQATT and CDR2 is SNEGSKA (reference sequence). Here the CDR3 DNA reads TGCAGTGCTAGAGGGACTAGCGGGGGCCTATACAATTTGGGGTTCTTC. Protein: CSARGTSGGLYNLGFF.

The V call is TRBV20-1, the J call TRBJ1-2; 7 nucleotides line up with TRBD1. The CDR3 totals 15 residues. With 0 bases clipped from V and 7 bases from J, the junction kept 11 bases outside the gene matches. Germline V gene lookup returns CDR1 DFQATT and CDR2 SNEGSKA (reference sequence). CDR3 loop: CSARDEGGGAVGYTF. DNA for the CDR3: TGCAGTGCTAGAGATGAGGGAGGGGGCGCGGTTGGCTACACCTTC.

In this sample, this clonotype turned up a few times. V is TRBV27 and J is TRBJ1-2; possibly TRBD1 for D (5 bases). CDR3 length: 13 residues. Germline V lookup: CDR1 MNHEY, CDR2 SMNVEV (reference sequence). V was cut by 10 bases and J by 4 bases, with 16 bases left in between. CDR3 amino acids: CATRRGVGYGYTF. The CDR3, as DNA: TGTGCCACCAGGAGGGGCGTGGGCTATGGCTACACCTTC.

The chain couples TRBV25-1 to TRBJ1-2; 7 bases line up with TRBD1. Germline lookup yields CDR1 MGHDK and CDR2 SYGVNS. The CDR3 loop spans 15 amino acids. Trimming at V came to 1 base and at J to 3 bases, leaving 5 bases not matched to a gene. CDR3 sequence: CASSELQGPYYGYTF. The CDR3 bases are TGTGCCAGCAGTGAATTACAGGGGCCCTACTATGGCTACACCTTC.

This chain links TRBV24-1 with TRBJ2-1; 7 bases fit TRBD1. The J segment lost 3 bases and the V segment lost 5 bases, leaving 6 bases of the junction unmatched. The CDR3 length is 15 residues. Germline CDR1 is KGHDR and CDR2 is SFDVKD. The DNA of the CDR3 is TGTGCCACCAGTGGGTCGTCAGGGGGCTACAATGAGCAGTTCTTC. This codes for CATSGSSGGYNEQFF.

CDR3 amino acids: CASSLDEGLAGTYNEQFF. The CDR3 DNA sequence: TGTGCCAGCAGCTTAGACGAAGGGCTAGCGGGAACCTACAATGAGCAGTTCTTC. The genes are TRBV11-2 and TRBJ2-1, with TRBD2 identical over 9 bases. CDR1 SGHAT and CDR2 FQNNGV come from the germline V gene. The CDR3 consists of 18 residues. V shed 0 bases, J shed 2 bases, and the junction held 8 bases outside the gene matches.

This chain links TRBV2 with TRBJ2-5; possible D gene TRBD2, 6 bases. Germline lookup yields CDR1 SNHLY and CDR2 FYNNEI. V was pared by 10 bases and J by 4 bases, with 22 bases between. The CDR3 is made up of 15 amino acids. The CDR3 loop reads CAISFHGSLGETQYF. The CDR3 DNA sequence: TGTGCCATCTCCTTCCACGGGAGCCTGGGAGAGACCCAGTACTTC.

The chain uses TRBV20-1 and TRBJ2-5; D is unclear. The CDR3 covers 14 residues. Per the germline V gene, CDR1 is DFQATT and CDR2 is SNEGSKA (reference sequence). Trimming pared 6 bases from V and 2 bases from J, leaving 16 bases between. CDR3 loop: CSANKDGMQETQYF. In DNA form, the CDR3 reads TGCAGTGCAAACAAGGACGGTATGCAAGAGACCCAGTACTTC.

The chain joins TRBV5-1 to TRBJ2-5; 13 bases agree with TRBD2. This CDR3 region has 17 residues. Trimming at V came to 4 bases and at J to 0 bases, leaving 6 bases not matched to a gene. In germline, CDR1 is SGHRS, CDR2 YFSETQ. The CDR3 DNA sequence: TGCGCCAGCAGCCTGGGACTAGCGGGGAGGTACCAAGAGACCCAGTACTTC. Amino acids: CASSLGLAGRYQETQYF.

The rearrangement joins TRBV10-3 to TRBJ2-3; TRBD2 matches at 10 bases. CDR1 and CDR2 from the germline V gene are ENHRY and SYGVKD. Trimming removed 4 bases from V and 2 bases from J; junction bases left unmatched: 9. The CDR3 runs 17 residues. The CDR3 reads CAISARTSGGLTDTQYF. The CDR3 DNA reads TGTGCCATCAGTGCCCGGACTAGCGGAGGCCTCACAGATACGCAGTATTTT.